This TCR beta chain was captured in a study of early T cells in non-severe SARS-CoV-2 infection. The germline gives CDR1 SNHLY, CDR2 FYNNEI. The CDR3 is 11 residues long. V shed 4 bases and J shed 10 bases, with 10 bases lying between them. Via MiXCR, TCRdb re-called the 5' RACE reads, giving one row per CDR3 protein. This table holds tens of thousands of distinct CDR3 sequences, 5.6% found once. This chain uses TRBV2 with TRBJ1-1; D gene ambiguous. Sequencing input: whole blood. The receptor comes from an adult who was a healthcare worker with PCR-confirmed SARS-CoV-2 infection or an uninfected control (not recorded which). The CDR3 DNA reads as TGTGCCAGCAGTGCCGTCAATTTAGCTTTCTTT. It yields the protein CASSAVNLAFF.